The TCR beta chain described here comes from a study of Ad26.COV2.S vaccination and SARS-CoV-2 variants. Across the study: Each vaccinee took Ad26.COV2.S intramuscularly, once or twice 56 days apart.

In germline, CDR1 is KGHDR, CDR2 SFDVKD. V lost 6 bases and J 4 bases, leaving 9 bases between the germline ends. The CDR3 is 13 residues long. Sequencing used immunoSEQ multiplex PCR; TCRdb keeps in-frame clones, though not all of them. The data contain around 300,000 clones, approximately 90% of them singletons. The sample's treatment: 15 to 20 received Ad26.COV2.S at low or high dose, single or two shots; about 5 received placebo; per-sample allocation not given. Sample collection was performed on day 63 after the first vaccine or placebo injection. This sequence was found in a person aged 18-65 years who received the Ad26.COV2.S COVID-19 vaccine or a placebo. The gene calls are TRBV24-1 and TRBJ1-5, with D perhaps matching TRBD1 (6 bases). Sequencing used peripheral blood, obtained in a trial of Ad26.COV2.S vaccine versus placebo. The DNA for the CDR3 is TGTGCCACCAGTCAGGGGCGAAATCAGCCCCAGCATTTT. It encodes CATSQGRNQPQHF.